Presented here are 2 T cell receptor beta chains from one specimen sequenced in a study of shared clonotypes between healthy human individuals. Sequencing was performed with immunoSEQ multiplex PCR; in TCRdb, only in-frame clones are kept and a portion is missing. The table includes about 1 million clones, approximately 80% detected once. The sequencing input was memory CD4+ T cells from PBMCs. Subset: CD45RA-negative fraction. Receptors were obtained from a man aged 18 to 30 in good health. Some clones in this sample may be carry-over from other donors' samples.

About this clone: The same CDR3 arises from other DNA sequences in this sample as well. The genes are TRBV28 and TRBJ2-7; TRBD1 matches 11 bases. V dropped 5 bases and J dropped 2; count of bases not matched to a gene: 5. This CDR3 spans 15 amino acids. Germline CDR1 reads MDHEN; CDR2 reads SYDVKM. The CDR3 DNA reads TGTGCCAGCAGTCTACCGGGACAGGGGGCCTACGAGCAGTACTTC. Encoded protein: CASSLPGQGAYEQYF.

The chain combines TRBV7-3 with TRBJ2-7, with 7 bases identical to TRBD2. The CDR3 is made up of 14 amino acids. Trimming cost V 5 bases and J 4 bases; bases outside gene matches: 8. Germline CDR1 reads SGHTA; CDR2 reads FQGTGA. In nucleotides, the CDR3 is TGTGCCAGCAGCCCCGGGGACTACCCATACGAGCAGTACTTC. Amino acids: CASSPGDYPYEQYF.